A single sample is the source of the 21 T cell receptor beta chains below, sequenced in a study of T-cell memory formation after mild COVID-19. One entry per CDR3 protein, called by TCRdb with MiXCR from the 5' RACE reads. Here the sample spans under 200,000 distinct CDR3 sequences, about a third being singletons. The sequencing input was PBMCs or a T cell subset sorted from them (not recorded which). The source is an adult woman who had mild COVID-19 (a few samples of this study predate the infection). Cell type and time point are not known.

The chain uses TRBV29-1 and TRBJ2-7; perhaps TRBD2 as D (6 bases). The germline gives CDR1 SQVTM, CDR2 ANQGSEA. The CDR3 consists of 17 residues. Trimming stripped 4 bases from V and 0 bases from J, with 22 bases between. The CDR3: CSVAAAPVAGSSYEQYF. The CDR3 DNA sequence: TGCAGCGTTGCAGCGGCACCCGTGGCGGGAAGCTCCTACGAGCAGTACTTC.

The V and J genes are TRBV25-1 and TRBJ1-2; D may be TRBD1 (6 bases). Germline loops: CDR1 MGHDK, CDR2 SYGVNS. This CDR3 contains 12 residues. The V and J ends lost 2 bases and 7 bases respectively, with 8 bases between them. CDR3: CASSEIRGGYTF. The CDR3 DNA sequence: TGTGCCAGCAGTGAAATCAGGGGTGGCTACACCTTC.

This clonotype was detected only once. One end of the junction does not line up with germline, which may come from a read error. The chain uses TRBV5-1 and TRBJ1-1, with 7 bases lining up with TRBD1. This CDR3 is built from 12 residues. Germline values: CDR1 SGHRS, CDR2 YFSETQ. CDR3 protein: CAISFQGAEAFF. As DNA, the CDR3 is TGCGCCATCAGCTTCCAGGGGGCTGAAGCTTTCTTT.

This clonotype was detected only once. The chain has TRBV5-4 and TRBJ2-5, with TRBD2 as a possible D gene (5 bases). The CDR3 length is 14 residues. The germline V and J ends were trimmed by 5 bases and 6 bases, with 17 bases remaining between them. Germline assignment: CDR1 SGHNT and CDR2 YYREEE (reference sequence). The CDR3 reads CASRPEAEGKTQYF. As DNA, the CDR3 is TGTGCCAGCAGGCCCGAGGCCGAGGGAAAGACCCAGTACTTC.

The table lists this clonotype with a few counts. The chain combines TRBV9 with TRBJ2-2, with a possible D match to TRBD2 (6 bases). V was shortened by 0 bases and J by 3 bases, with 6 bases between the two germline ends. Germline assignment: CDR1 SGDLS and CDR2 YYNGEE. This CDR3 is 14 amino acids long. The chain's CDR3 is CASSVGGDTGELFF. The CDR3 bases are TGTGCCAGCAGCGTAGGGGGGGACACCGGGGAGCTGTTTTTT.

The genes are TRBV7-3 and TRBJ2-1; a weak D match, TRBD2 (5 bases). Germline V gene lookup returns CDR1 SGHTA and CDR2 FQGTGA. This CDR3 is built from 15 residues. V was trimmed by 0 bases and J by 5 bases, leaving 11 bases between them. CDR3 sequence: CASSLTPASNNEQFF. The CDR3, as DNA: TGTGCCAGCAGCTTAACTCCGGCTAGCAACAATGAGCAGTTCTTC.

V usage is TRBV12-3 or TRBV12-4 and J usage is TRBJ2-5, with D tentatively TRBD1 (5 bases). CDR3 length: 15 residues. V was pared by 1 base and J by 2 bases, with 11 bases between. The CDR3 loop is CASSLGTRPQETQYF. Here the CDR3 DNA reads TGTGCCAGCAGTTTAGGGACAAGACCTCAAGAGACCCAGTACTTC.

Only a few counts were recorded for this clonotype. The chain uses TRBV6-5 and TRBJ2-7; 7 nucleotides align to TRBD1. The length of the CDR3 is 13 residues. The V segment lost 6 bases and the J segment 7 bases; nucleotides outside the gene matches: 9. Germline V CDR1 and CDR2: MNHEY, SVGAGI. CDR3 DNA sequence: TGTGCCAGCAGCCCAGACAGGGTTGGGGAGCAGTACTTC. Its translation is CASSPDRVGEQYF.

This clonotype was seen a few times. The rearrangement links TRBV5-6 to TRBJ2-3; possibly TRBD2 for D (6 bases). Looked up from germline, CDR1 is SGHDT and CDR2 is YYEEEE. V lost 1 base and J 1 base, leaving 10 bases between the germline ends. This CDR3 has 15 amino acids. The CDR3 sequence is CASSLQGLGTDTQYF. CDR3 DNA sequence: TGTGCCAGCAGCTTGCAGGGACTCGGCACAGATACGCAGTATTTT.

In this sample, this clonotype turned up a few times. CDR3 sequence reads: CATSSARLRETQYF. In nucleotides, the CDR3 is TGTGCCACCAGCAGCGCCCGTCTGAGGGAGACCCAGTACTTC. This rearrangement joins TRBV15 to TRBJ2-5; D gene ambiguous. Germline CDR1 LNHNV, CDR2 YYDKDF (reference sequence). The germline V and J ends were trimmed by 3 bases and 5 bases, with 13 bases remaining between them. The CDR3 covers 14 residues.

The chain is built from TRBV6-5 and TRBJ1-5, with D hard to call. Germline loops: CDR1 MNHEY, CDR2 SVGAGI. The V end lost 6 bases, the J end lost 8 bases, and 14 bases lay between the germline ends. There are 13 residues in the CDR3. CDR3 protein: CASSSEIDEPQHF. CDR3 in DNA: TGTGCCAGCAGCTCGGAAATTGATGAGCCCCAGCATTTT.

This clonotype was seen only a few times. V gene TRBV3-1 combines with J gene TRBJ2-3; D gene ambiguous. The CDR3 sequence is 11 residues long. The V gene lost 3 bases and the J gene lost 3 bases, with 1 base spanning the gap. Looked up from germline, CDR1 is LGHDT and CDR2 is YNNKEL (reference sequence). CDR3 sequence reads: CASSQTDTQYF. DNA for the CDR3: TGTGCCAGCAGCCAGACAGATACGCAGTATTTT.

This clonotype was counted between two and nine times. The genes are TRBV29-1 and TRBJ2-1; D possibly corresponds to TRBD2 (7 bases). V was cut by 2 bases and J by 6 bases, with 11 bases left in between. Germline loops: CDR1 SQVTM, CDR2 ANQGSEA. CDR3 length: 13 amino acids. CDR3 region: CSVERGGGNEQFF. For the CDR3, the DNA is TGCAGCGTTGAAAGGGGGGGAGGCAATGAGCAGTTCTTC.

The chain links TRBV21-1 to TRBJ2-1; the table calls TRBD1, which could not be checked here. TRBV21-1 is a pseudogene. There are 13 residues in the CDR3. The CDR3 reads CAYRRGHYNEQFF. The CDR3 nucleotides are TGTGCCTACCGGCGGGGGCATTACAATGAGCAGTTCTTC.

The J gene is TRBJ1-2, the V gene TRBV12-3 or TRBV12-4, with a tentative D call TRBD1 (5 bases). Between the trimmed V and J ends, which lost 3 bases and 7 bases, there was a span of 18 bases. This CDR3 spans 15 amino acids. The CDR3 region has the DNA TGTGCCAGCAGTTTGAGGACGGGGGGTCCCTTTGGCTACACCTTC. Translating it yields CASSLRTGGPFGYTF.

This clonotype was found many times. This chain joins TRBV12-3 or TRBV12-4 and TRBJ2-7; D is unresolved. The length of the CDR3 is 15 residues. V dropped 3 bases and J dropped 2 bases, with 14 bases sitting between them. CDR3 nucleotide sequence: TGTGCCAGCAGTTTCGCTCTGGGCCCGGCCTACGAGCAGTACTTC. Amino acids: CASSFALGPAYEQYF.

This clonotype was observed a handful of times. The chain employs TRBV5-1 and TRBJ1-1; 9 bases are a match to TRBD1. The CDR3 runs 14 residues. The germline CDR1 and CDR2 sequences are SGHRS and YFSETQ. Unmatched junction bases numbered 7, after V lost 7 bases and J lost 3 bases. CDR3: CASGQGREYTEAFF. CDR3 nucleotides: TGCGCCAGCGGACAGGGGAGGGAGTACACTGAAGCTTTCTTT.

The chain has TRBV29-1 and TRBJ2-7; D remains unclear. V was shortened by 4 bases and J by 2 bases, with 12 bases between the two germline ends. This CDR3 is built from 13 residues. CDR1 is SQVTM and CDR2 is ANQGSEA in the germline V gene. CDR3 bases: TGCAGCGTTGGGCAAGGGCGAGCCTACGAGCAGTACTTC. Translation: CSVGQGRAYEQYF.

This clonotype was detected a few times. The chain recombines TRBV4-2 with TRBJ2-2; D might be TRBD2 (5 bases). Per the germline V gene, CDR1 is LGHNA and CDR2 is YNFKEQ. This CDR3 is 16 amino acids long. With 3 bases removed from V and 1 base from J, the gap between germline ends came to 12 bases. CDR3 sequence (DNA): TGTGCCAGCAGCCAGCTTCGGGAACAGAACACCGGGGAGCTGTTTTTT. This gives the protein CASSQLREQNTGELFF.

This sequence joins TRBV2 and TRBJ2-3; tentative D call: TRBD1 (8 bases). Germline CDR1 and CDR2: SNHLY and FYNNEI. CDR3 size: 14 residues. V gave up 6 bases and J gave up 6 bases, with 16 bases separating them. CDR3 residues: CASSLTGGGDTQYF. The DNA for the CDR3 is TGTGCCAGCAGCCTAACAGGGGGAGGGGATACGCAGTATTTT. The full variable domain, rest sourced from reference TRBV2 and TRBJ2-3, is EPEVTQTPSHQVTQMGQEVILRCVPISNHLYFYWYRQILGQKVEFLVSFYNNEISEKSEIFDDQFSVERPDGSNFTLKIRSTKLEDSAMYFCASSLTGGGDTQYFGPGTRLTVL.

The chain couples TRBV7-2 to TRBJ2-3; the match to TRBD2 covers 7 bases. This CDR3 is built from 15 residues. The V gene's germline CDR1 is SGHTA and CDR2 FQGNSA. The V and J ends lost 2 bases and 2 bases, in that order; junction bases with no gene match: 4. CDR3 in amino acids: CASSLRRGNTDTQYF. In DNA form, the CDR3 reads TGTGCCAGCAGCTTAAGGCGGGGGAACACAGATACGCAGTATTTT.